Presented here are 2 T cell receptor beta chains from one specimen sequenced in a study of shared clonotypes between healthy human individuals. Assay: immunoSEQ multiplex PCR; the TCRdb copy retains only in-frame clones and omits some. In the table there are 2 million to 3 million clones, roughly 93% of which are singletons. The sample was naive CD4+ T cells from PBMCs. Stated subset: CD45RA+ positively selected. The receptors originated from a young man in good health. Some clones in this sample may be carry-over from other donors' samples.

The sample holds a few counts of this clone. This sequence joins TRBV6-1 and TRBJ1-5; the D is unclear. This CDR3 has 14 amino acids. Trimming stripped 1 base from V and 4 bases from J, with 8 bases between. From germline, CDR1 is MNHNS and CDR2 SASEGT. The CDR3, as DNA: TGTGCCAGCAGTGAAGGGAAGGGTAATCAGCCCCAGCATTTT. The encoded protein is CASSEGKGNQPQHF.

The chain uses TRBV13 and TRBJ2-1; 7 nucleotides match TRBD2. This CDR3 has 15 residues. With 3 bases clipped from V and 2 bases from J, the junction kept 4 bases outside the gene matches. CDR1 is PRHDT, CDR2 FYEKMQ, per germline (reference sequence). The CDR3 spells CASSFLAGAYNEQFF. The CDR3 nucleotides are TGTGCCAGCAGCTTCTTAGCGGGCGCCTACAATGAGCAGTTCTTC.